Following are 32 T cell receptor beta chains from one sample sequenced in a study of shared clonotypes between healthy human individuals. Method: immunoSEQ multiplex PCR; TCRdb's copy keeps in-frame clones and lacks some. The sample contains about 680,000 clones, about 90% of which appear only once. CD45RO negativity and positive selection for CCR7 defined naive CD8 cells, a population that excluded terminally differentiated effector memory CD45RA+ cells. Sequenced: naive CD8+ T cells sorted from blood. The receptor source for this set is a young man in good health.

Only one count was recorded for this clone. The chain joins TRBV29-1 to TRBJ2-3; possibly TRBD1 for D (8 bases). Trimming cost V 5 bases and J 0 bases, with 18 bases left between them. The CDR3 is 16 amino acids. Germline V gene sequence: CDR1 SQVTM, CDR2 ANQGSEA. The CDR3 spells CSVRGARTGSTDTQYF. The CDR3 bases are TGCAGCGTTCGGGGGGCCCGGACAGGGAGCACAGATACGCAGTATTTT.

CDR3 nucleotide sequence: TGTGCCAGCAGCCCCCCTACCGGGACAGACTACCGTAGTGGCTACACCTTC. Its protein is CASSPPTGTDYRSGYTF. The chain couples TRBV7-9 to TRBJ1-2; TRBD1 aligns across 7 bases. The CDR3 length is 17 residues. Germline V lookup: CDR1 SEHNR, CDR2 FQNEAQ (reference sequence). With V trimmed by 5 bases and J by 7 bases, 19 bases remained unmatched.

The rearrangement uses TRBV6-5 and TRBJ2-5, with TRBD1 matching 7 bases. Trimming at V came to 1 base and at J to 4 bases, leaving 6 bases not matched to a gene. This CDR3 is built from 15 residues. Germline assignment: CDR1 MNHEY and CDR2 SVGAGI. This chain's CDR3 is CASSYYRGSRETQYF. The CDR3 nucleotides read TGTGCCAGCAGTTACTACAGGGGTTCGAGAGAGACCCAGTACTTC.

The chain links TRBV9 to TRBJ2-7; D perhaps matches TRBD1 (5 bases). V lost 4 bases, J lost 0 bases, and 11 bases lay in between. The CDR3 is 14 residues long. Germline lookup yields CDR1 SGDLS and CDR2 YYNGEE. Here the CDR3 DNA reads TGTGCCAGCAGCCTTCGGCAGGGCTCCTACGAGCAGTACTTC. The encoded protein is CASSLRQGSYEQYF.

The J gene is TRBJ2-3, the V gene TRBV20-1; D unclear. Trimming took off 6 bases at V and 2 bases at J, with 3 bases between the two ends. Germline CDR1 and CDR2: DFQATT and SNEGSKA (reference sequence). CDR3 length equals 10 residues. The CDR3 spells CSAYTDTQYF. The CDR3 bases are TGCAGTGCCTACACAGATACGCAGTATTTT.

V and J are TRBV6-6 and TRBJ2-1, with 9 bases lining up with TRBD1. V shed 5 bases and J 6 bases; nucleotides not matched to a gene: 8. Looked up from germline, CDR1 is MNHNY and CDR2 is SVGAGI (reference sequence). CDR3 length: 15 amino acids. The CDR3 loop is CASSRRQGVANEQFF. CDR3 nucleotide sequence: TGTGCCAGCAGTCGACGACAGGGGGTTGCCAATGAGCAGTTCTTC.

V gene TRBV15 combines with J gene TRBJ1-5; a possible D gene is TRBD1 (6 bases). V was cut by 0 bases and J by 6 bases, with 24 bases left in between. Germline V gene lookup returns CDR1 LNHNV and CDR2 YYDKDF (reference sequence). The CDR3 is 19 residues long. The CDR3 loop is CATSRDSEWGPNKGQPQHF. The DNA for the CDR3 is TGTGCCACCAGCAGAGATTCAGAGTGGGGGCCCAACAAGGGTCAGCCCCAGCATTTT. Filled out from reference TRBV15 and TRBJ1-5, the complete variable domain reads DAMVIQNPRYQVTQFGKPVTLSCSQTLNHNVMYWYQQKSSQAPKLLFHYYDKDFNNEADTPDNFQSRRPNTSFCFLDIRSPGLGDTAMYLCATSRDSEWGPNKGQPQHFGDGTRLSIL.

This clone was seen just once. V usage is TRBV4-1 and J usage is TRBJ1-5; the D is unclear. This CDR3 has 15 amino acids. The germline V and J ends were trimmed by 0 bases and 4 bases, with 10 bases remaining between them. Germline lookup yields CDR1 MGHRA and CDR2 YSYEKL. The CDR3 spells CASSQDWQQNQPQHF. DNA of the CDR3: TGCGCCAGCAGCCAAGATTGGCAGCAAAATCAGCCCCAGCATTTT.

CDR3 in amino acids: CASSIGLAGDNEQFF. CDR3 nucleotides: TGTGCCAGTAGTATCGGGCTAGCGGGAGACAATGAGCAGTTCTTC. This chain links TRBV19 with TRBJ2-1; 10 bases are shared with TRBD2. The V gene's germline CDR1 is LNHDA and CDR2 SQIVND (reference sequence). V trimming: 3 bases; J trimming: 5 bases; junction bases outside the gene matches: 4. This CDR3 is 15 amino acids long. Using reference TRBV19 and TRBJ2-1 for the parts outside the CDR3, the full variable domain is DGGITQSPKYLFRKEGQNVTLSCEQNLNHDAMYWYRQDPGQGLRLIYYSQIVNDFQKGDIAEGYSVSREKKESFPLTVTSAQKNPTAFYLCASSIGLAGDNEQFFGPGTRLTVL.

This clone appeared a few times. This chain joins TRBV15 and TRBJ2-5, with TRBD1 matching over 10 bases. The J segment lost 3 bases and the V segment lost 5 bases, leaving 3 bases of the junction unmatched. Looked up from germline, CDR1 is LNHNV and CDR2 is YYDKDF (reference sequence). CDR3 size: 14 residues. CDR3 amino acids: CATSAGTGEETQYF. CDR3 nucleotide sequence: TGTGCCACCAGCGCCGGGACAGGGGAAGAGACCCAGTACTTC.

The rearrangement uses TRBV7-9 and TRBJ2-1; TRBD2 matches 11 bases. CDR1 is SEHNR, CDR2 FQNEAQ, per germline (reference sequence). The CDR3 is 16 residues long. The V gene end was trimmed by 2 bases and the J gene end by 3 bases; junction bases not matched to a gene: 3. The CDR3 reads CASSLSTSGSYNEQFF. Here the CDR3 DNA reads TGTGCCAGCAGCTTATCTACTAGCGGGAGCTACAATGAGCAGTTCTTC. The complete variable domain, with remaining parts taken from reference TRBV7-9 and TRBJ2-1, reads DTGVSQNPRHKITKRGQNVTFRCDPISEHNRLYWYRQTLGQGPEFLTYFQNEAQLEKSRLLSDRFSAERPKGSFSTLEIQRTEQGDSAMYLCASSLSTSGSYNEQFFGPGTRLTVL.

The chain links TRBV28 to TRBJ1-5; weak D call: TRBD1 (6 bases). Germline CDR1 and CDR2: MDHEN and SYDVKM. V was trimmed by 7 bases and J by 4 bases, leaving 17 bases between them. The CDR3 covers 15 residues. Here the CDR3 DNA reads TGTGCCAGCAAGCCGGACAGCCGGGAAAATCAGCCCCAGCATTTT. It is translated as CASKPDSRENQPQHF.

The chain couples TRBV4-2 to TRBJ2-7; 11 nucleotides line up with TRBD2. CDR3 length equals 17 residues. CDR1 is LGHNA, CDR2 YNFKEQ, per germline. V dropped 0 bases and J dropped 3; count of bases not matched to a gene: 7. The CDR3 DNA reads as TGTGCCAGCAGCCAAGAAAGTTCGGGACTAGCGGACTACGAGCAGTACTTC. Translation gives CASSQESSGLADYEQYF.

The rearrangement links TRBV7-2 to TRBJ2-7; no reliable D call. Germline V lookup: CDR1 SGHTA, CDR2 FQGNSA. V lost 8 bases and J lost 7, with 18 bases in between. This CDR3 is 13 amino acids long. The CDR3 region is CASRPPPTEEQYF. The CDR3 coding sequence is TGTGCCAGCCGACCCCCCCCGACCGAGGAGCAGTACTTC.

The chain recombines TRBV7-8 with TRBJ1-1; D gene ambiguous. This CDR3 has 14 amino acids. Germline CDR1 SGHVS, CDR2 FQNEAQ. V shed 5 bases and J shed 1 base, with 11 bases lying between them. The CDR3 loop reads CASSPGVTNTEAFF. Here the CDR3 DNA reads TGTGCCAGCAGCCCGGGCGTTACGAACACTGAAGCTTTCTTT.

This clone was detected a few times. The V call is TRBV6-5, the J call TRBJ2-3; tentatively, D is TRBD2 (6 bases). The ends were cut back, 10 bases at V and 2 bases at J, with 16 bases in the middle. The CDR3 runs to 14 residues. Germline CDR1 MNHEY, CDR2 SVGAGI. As DNA, the CDR3 is TGTGCCACCGGGGACTCCCTATTCACAGATACGCAGTATTTT. This sequence encodes CATGDSLFTDTQYF.

The chain combines TRBV4-1 with TRBJ2-2; 10 bases are shared with TRBD2. Looked up from germline, CDR1 is MGHRA and CDR2 is YSYEKL. There are 19 residues in the CDR3. The V gene end was trimmed by 0 bases and the J gene end by 0 bases; junction bases not matched to a gene: 7. CDR3 sequence: CASSQDIPGLAANTGELFF. In DNA, the CDR3 is TGCGCCAGCAGCCAAGATATTCCCGGACTAGCGGCGAACACCGGGGAGCTGTTTTTT.

This clone came up once. The rearrangement joins TRBV7-9 to TRBJ2-1, with D maybe TRBD1 (6 bases). The ends were cut back, 5 bases at V and 3 bases at J, with 14 bases in the middle. Germline loops: CDR1 SEHNR, CDR2 FQNEAQ (reference sequence). The CDR3 runs to 15 residues. This chain's CDR3 is CASSHPARGYNEQFF. Here the CDR3 DNA reads TGTGCCAGCAGCCATCCGGCCAGGGGCTACAATGAGCAGTTCTTC. The entire variable domain, with the rest obtained from reference TRBV7-9 and TRBJ2-1, is as follows: DTGVSQNPRHKITKRGQNVTFRCDPISEHNRLYWYRQTLGQGPEFLTYFQNEAQLEKSRLLSDRFSAERPKGSFSTLEIQRTEQGDSAMYLCASSHPARGYNEQFFGPGTRLTVL.

V is TRBV7-6 and J is TRBJ2-2; D is tentatively TRBD1 or TRBD2 (5 bases each). Germline lookup yields CDR1 SGHVS and CDR2 FNYEAQ. This CDR3 is 14 amino acids long. Trimming cost V 2 bases and J 6 bases, with 10 bases left between them. CDR3 coding DNA: TGTGCCAGCAGCTTATTCCTGGGGGCCGGGGAGCTGTTTTTT. Amino acids: CASSLFLGAGELFF.

The chain recombines TRBV6-1 with TRBJ1-5; D is unresolved. The CDR3 runs 18 residues. V was pared by 2 bases and J by 2 bases, with 19 bases between. The germline gives CDR1 MNHNS, CDR2 SASEGT. The CDR3 nucleotides are TGTGCCAGCAGTGAATTAGGTCCGCCCTTCCCGGGCAATCAGCCCCAGCATTTT. Translating gives CASSELGPPFPGNQPQHF.

The chain recombines TRBV7-2 with TRBJ2-1, with 8 bases lining up with TRBD1. Looked up from germline, CDR1 is SGHTA and CDR2 is FQGNSA. CDR3 length: 14 residues. V trimming: 3 bases; J trimming: 6 bases; junction bases outside the gene matches: 4. The CDR3 coding sequence is TGTGCCAGCAGCTTTGGGACAGGTGGCAATGAGCAGTTCTTC. Residues: CASSFGTGGNEQFF.

The chain employs TRBV7-6 and TRBJ2-7; 8 nucleotides match TRBD1. The germline V gene has CDR1 SGHVS and CDR2 FNYEAQ. The CDR3 totals 13 residues. V gave up 3 bases and J gave up 3 bases; unmatched junction bases: 1. The DNA for the CDR3 is TGTGCCAGCAGCTTGGGACAGGTCTACGAGCAGTACTTC. The encoded protein is CASSLGQVYEQYF.

The V gene is TRBV7-9, the J gene TRBJ2-7; D unresolved. CDR1 is SEHNR, CDR2 FQNEAQ, per germline (reference sequence). Deletions cut 6 bases from V and 6 bases from J, with 18 bases between. The CDR3 runs 14 residues. The chain's CDR3 is CASRHTNVDSEQYF. In DNA form, the CDR3 reads TGTGCCAGCAGGCATACAAACGTGGATAGCGAGCAGTACTTC. The whole variable domain, filled in from reference TRBV7-9 and TRBJ2-7, reads DTGVSQNPRHKITKRGQNVTFRCDPISEHNRLYWYRQTLGQGPEFLTYFQNEAQLEKSRLLSDRFSAERPKGSFSTLEIQRTEQGDSAMYLCASRHTNVDSEQYFGPGTRLTVT.

This chain connects TRBV7-9 to TRBJ2-1, with D tentatively TRBD1 or TRBD2 (5 bases each). Trimming removed 0 bases at V and 5 bases at J, with 14 bases between. The CDR3 totals 16 residues. Germline assignment: CDR1 SEHNR and CDR2 FQNEAQ (reference sequence). CDR3 DNA sequence: TGTGCCAGCAGCTTAGCTTTGGGGGAAGACCACAATGAGCAGTTCTTC. Its protein product is CASSLALGEDHNEQFF.

V is TRBV2 and J is TRBJ1-2, with TRBD1 as a possible D gene (5 bases). The CDR3 consists of 12 residues. The germline V gene encodes CDR1 SNHLY and CDR2 FYNNEI. The DNA of the CDR3 is TGTGCTTCCAGGTGGGGGAACTATGGCTACACCTTC. It is translated as CASRWGNYGYTF.

This clone was seen more than once but under ten times. This chain uses TRBV7-8 with TRBJ2-7; tentative D call: TRBD1 (5 bases). Germline CDR1 reads SGHVS; CDR2 reads FQNEAQ. The CDR3 is 15 residues long. Trimming took 1 base from V and 4 from J, leaving 14 bases between them. The CDR3 DNA is TGTGCCAGCAGCTTAGAGGAAGGGGCTATTTACGAGCAGTACTTC. This encodes CASSLEEGAIYEQYF.

V usage is TRBV6-1 and J usage is TRBJ2-7; D gene unclear. Germline loops: CDR1 MNHNS, CDR2 SASEGT. The CDR3 extends over 14 amino acids. The V end lost 2 bases, the J end lost 2 bases, and 10 bases lay between the germline ends. DNA of the CDR3: TGTGCCAGCAGTGAATCTGTCTTGGCCTACGAGCAGTACTTC. This sequence encodes CASSESVLAYEQYF.

This rearrangement joins TRBV7-8 to TRBJ2-7, with D possibly matching TRBD2 (7 bases). The CDR3 sequence is 15 residues long. V dropped 1 base and J dropped 2 bases, with 12 bases sitting between them. From germline, CDR1 is SGHVS and CDR2 FQNEAQ. DNA for the CDR3: TGTGCCAGCAGCTTAGAGGGGGGGCAGACCTACGAGCAGTACTTC. Amino acids: CASSLEGGQTYEQYF.

The chain uses TRBV7-9 and TRBJ2-3; no firm D call. The germline V and J ends were trimmed by 4 bases and 4 bases, with 18 bases remaining between them. The CDR3 extends over 16 amino acids. Germline V gene lookup returns CDR1 SEHNR and CDR2 FQNEAQ (reference sequence). Here the CDR3 reads CASSSPEPRFSDTQYF. DNA for the CDR3: TGTGCCAGCAGCTCCCCTGAACCCCGGTTCTCAGATACGCAGTATTTT.

The table lists this clone with a count of one. V usage is TRBV11-2 and J usage is TRBJ2-7; 13 bases agree with TRBD2. Germline CDR1 SGHAT, CDR2 FQNNGV. The CDR3 totals 16 residues. V trimming: 4 bases; J trimming: 2 bases; junction bases outside the gene matches: 5. This CDR3 is CASSSWTSGSTYEQYF. In DNA form, the CDR3 reads TGTGCCAGCAGCTCCTGGACTAGCGGGAGCACCTACGAGCAGTACTTC.

The rearrangement uses TRBV15 and TRBJ2-2; 7 nucleotides agree with TRBD2. Germline assignment: CDR1 LNHNV and CDR2 YYDKDF (reference sequence). The CDR3 consists of 15 residues. After removal of 2 bases from V and 13 bases from J, the junction contained 13 bases not matched to a gene. CDR3 in amino acids: CATSRNPWWREGLFF. Written as DNA, the CDR3 is TGTGCCACCAGCAGAAACCCTTGGTGGAGGGAGGGGCTGTTTTTT.

V is TRBV27 and J is TRBJ1-1; D remains ambiguous. V was cut by 8 bases and J by 1 base, with 5 bases left in between. Germline CDR1 is MNHEY and CDR2 is SMNVEV (reference sequence). This CDR3 has 11 amino acids. CDR3 in DNA: TGTGCCAGCCGTTGGAACACTGAAGCTTTCTTT. Its translation: CASRWNTEAFF.